This T cell receptor beta chain was documented in a study of blood T cell repertoires in COVID-19. The protocol was immunoSEQ multiplex PCR, while the TCRdb copy is restricted to in-frame clones and leaves out a portion. This sample has a few hundred thousand clones, with about 90% found just once. The CDR3 has 15 residues. Germline values: CDR1 GTSNPN, CDR2 SVGIG (reference sequence). V was cut by 0 bases and J by 1 base, with 12 bases left in between. The TCR was taken from a woman aged 50 to 65 with COVID-19, enrolled during active disease. Sequencing was carried out using peripheral blood. The V and J genes are TRBV30 and TRBJ1-2, with D tentatively TRBD1 (6 bases). CDR3 sequence: CAWSVGAGDNYGYTF. In nucleotides, the CDR3 is TGTGCCTGGAGTGTAGGGGCAGGGGATAACTATGGCTACACCTTC.